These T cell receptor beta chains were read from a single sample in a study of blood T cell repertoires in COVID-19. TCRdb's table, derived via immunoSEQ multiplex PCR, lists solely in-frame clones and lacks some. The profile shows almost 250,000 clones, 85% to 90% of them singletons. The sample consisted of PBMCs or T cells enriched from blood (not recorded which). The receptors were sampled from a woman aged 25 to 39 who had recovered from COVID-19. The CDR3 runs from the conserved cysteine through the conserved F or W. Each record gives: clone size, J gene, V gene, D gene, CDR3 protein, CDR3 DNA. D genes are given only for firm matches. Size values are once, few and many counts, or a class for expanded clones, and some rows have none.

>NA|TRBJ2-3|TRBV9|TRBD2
CASSGSGRSTDTQYF
TGTGCCAGCAGCGGAAGCGGGAGGTCAACAGATACGCAGTATTTT
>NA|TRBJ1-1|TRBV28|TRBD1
CASSPWGTGKETEAFF
TGTGCCAGCAGTCCTTGGGGGACAGGGAAGGAGACTGAAGCTTTCTTT
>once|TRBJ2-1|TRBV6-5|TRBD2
CASSSWFAGVLEQFF
TGTGCCAGCAGTTCCTGGTTCGCGGGAGTCCTTGAGCAGTTCTTC
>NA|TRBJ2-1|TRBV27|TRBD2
CASSSPGTSGTYNEQFF
TGTGCCAGCAGTTCTCCCGGGACTAGCGGGACGTACAATGAGCAGTTCTTC
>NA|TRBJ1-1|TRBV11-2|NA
CASSLAYRANTEAFF
TGTGCCAGCAGCTTAGCTTACAGGGCAAATACTGAAGCTTTCTTT
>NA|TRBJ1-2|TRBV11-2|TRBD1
CASSLSRGYGYTF
TGTGCCAGCAGCTTATCCAGGGGGTATGGCTACACCTTC
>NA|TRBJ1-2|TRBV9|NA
CASSVDGGGPNYGYTF
TGTGCCAGCAGCGTAGATGGGGGGGGACCAAACTATGGCTACACCTTC
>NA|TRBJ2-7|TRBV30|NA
CAWSSTSWEQYF
TGTGCCTGGAGTTCAACTAGTTGGGAGCAGTACTTC
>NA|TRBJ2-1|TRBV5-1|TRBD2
CASSLSAGGPLNEQFF
TGCGCCAGCAGCTTGTCGGCGGGAGGGCCGCTTAATGAGCAGTTCTTC
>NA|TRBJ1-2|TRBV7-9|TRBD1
CASSWGDRLPTF
TGTGCCAGCAGCTGGGGGGACAGGCTGCCCACCTTC
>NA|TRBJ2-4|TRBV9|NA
CASSVGQKNIQYF
TGTGCCAGCAGCGTAGGACAGAAAAACATTCAGTACTTC
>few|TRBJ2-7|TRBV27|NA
CASRPFNGYEQYF
TGTGCCAGCAGACCCTTTAACGGCTACGAGCAGTACTTC
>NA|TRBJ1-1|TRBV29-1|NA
CSVDSGDYTEAFF
TGCAGCGTTGATTCCGGGGATTACACTGAAGCTTTCTTT
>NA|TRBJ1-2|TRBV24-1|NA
CATSEEASGYTF
TGTGCCACCAGTGAAGAGGCGTCTGGCTACACCTTC
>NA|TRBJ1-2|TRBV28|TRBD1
CASSSSTGVYGYTF
TGTGCCAGCAGTTCCTCTACAGGGGTTTACGGCTACACCTTC
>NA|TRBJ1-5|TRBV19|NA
CASRLQSNSNQPQHF
TGTGCCAGTAGGTTACAGAGCAATAGCAATCAGCCCCAGCATTTT
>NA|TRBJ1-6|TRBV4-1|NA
CASSRGTSGVSSYNSPLHF
TGCGCCAGCAGCCGCGGCACGTCGGGGGTGAGCTCCTATAATTCACCCCTCCACTTT
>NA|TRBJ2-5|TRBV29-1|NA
CSVRTDQETQYF
TGCAGCGTTAGGACAGACCAAGAGACCCAGTACTTC
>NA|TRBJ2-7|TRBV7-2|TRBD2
CASSLVGVGGRPSSYEQYF
TGTGCCAGCAGCTTAGTGGGGGTGGGCGGGAGGCCTTCCTCCTACGAGCAGTACTTC
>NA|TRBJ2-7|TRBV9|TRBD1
CASSRGGRGTHEQYF
TGTGCCAGCAGCAGAGGGGGCAGGGGAACCCACGAGCAGTACTTC
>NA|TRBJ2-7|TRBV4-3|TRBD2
CASSQDPLAGSYEQYF
TGCGCCAGCAGCCAAGACCCGCTAGCGGGGTCCTACGAGCAGTACTTC
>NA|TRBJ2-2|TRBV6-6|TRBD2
CASKEREGSGELFF
TGTGCCAGCAAGGAGCGGGAGGGTTCGGGGGAGCTGTTTTTT
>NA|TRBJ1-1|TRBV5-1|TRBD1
CASSLQGADAFF
TGCGCCAGCAGCTTACAGGGGGCGGACGCTTTCTTT
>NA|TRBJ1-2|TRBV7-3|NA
CASSFLGGAGYTF
TGTGCCAGCAGCTTTTTAGGGGGTGCTGGCTACACCTTC
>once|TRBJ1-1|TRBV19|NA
CASSTQGSGTEAFF
TGTGCCAGTAGTACTCAGGGGTCGGGCACTGAAGCTTTCTTT
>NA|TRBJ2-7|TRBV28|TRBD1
CASRWGTGDYEQYF
TGTGCCAGCAGATGGGGGACAGGGGACTACGAGCAGTACTTC
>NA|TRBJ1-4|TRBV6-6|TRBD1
CASSYSQGDEKLFF
TGTGCCAGCAGTTACTCGCAGGGGGACGAAAAACTGTTTTTT
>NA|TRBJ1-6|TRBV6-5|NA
CARVNYSPLHF
TGTGCCAGGGTGAACTATTCACCCCTCCACTTT
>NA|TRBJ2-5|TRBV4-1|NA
CASSQDPPGQETQYF
TGCGCCAGCAGCCAAGACCCCCCGGGTCAAGAGACCCAGTACTTC
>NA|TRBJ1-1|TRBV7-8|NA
CASSQTGNTEAFF
TGTGCCAGCAGCCAAACAGGGAACACTGAAGCTTTCTTT
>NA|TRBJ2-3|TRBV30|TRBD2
CAWSGLGPTDTQYF
TGTGCCTGGAGCGGACTAGGTCCCACAGATACGCAGTATTTT
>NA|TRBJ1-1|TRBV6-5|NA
CASSTRTAEAFF
TGTGCCAGCAGTACCCGGACAGCTGAAGCTTTCTTT
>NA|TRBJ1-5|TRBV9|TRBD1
CASSVQQGGCQPQHF
TGTGCCAGCAGCGTACAACAGGGGGGGTGTCAGCCCCAGCATTTT
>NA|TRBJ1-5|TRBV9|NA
CASSRGQENNQPQHF
TGTGCCAGCAGCAGGGGCCAGGAAAACAATCAGCCCCAGCATTTT
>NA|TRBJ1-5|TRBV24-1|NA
CATSETGRLTQHF
TGTGCCACCAGCGAGACAGGAAGGTTGACCCAGCATTTT
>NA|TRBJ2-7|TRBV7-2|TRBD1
CASSLDRGFYEQYF
TGTGCCAGCAGCTTAGACAGGGGATTCTACGAGCAGTACTTC
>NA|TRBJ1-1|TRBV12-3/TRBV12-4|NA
CASSPTGETEAFF
TGTGCCAGCAGTCCCACAGGAGAGACTGAAGCTTTCTTT
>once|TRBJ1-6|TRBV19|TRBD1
CASSQRTGLTPSPLHF
TGTGCCAGTAGTCAAAGGACAGGCCTGACCCCATCACCCCTCCACTTT
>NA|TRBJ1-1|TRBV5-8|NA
CASRLVLEAFF
TGTGCCAGCAGACTCGTTCTTGAAGCTTTCTTT
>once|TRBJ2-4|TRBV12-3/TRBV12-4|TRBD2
CASRLAGGPIQYF
TGTGCCAGCAGACTAGCGGGAGGGCCCATTCAGTACTTC
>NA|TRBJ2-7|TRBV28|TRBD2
CASSLVAGGPEEQYF
TGTGCCAGCAGTCTTGTAGCGGGAGGGCCGGAGGAGCAGTACTTC
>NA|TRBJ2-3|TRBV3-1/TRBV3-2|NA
CASSQQSYTQYF
TGTGCCAGCAGCCAACAGTCTTATACGCAGTATTTT
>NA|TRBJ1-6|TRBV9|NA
CASSVSPSGSPLHF
TGTGCCAGCAGCGTAAGTCCGTCCGGTTCACCCCTCCACTTT
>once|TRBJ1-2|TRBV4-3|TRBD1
CASRIGTGAQGYGYTF
TGCGCCAGCAGGATCGGGACAGGGGCGCAGGGATATGGCTACACCTTC
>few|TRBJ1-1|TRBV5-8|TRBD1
CATLRGGLTEAFF
TGTGCCACCCTGAGAGGGGGCCTCACTGAAGCTTTCTTT
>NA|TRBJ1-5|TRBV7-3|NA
CASSLMADQPQHF
TGTGCCAGCAGCTTAATGGCAGATCAGCCCCAGCATTTT
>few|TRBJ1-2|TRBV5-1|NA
CASSLAIDSYGYTF
TGCGCCAGCAGCTTGGCCATCGACAGCTATGGCTACACCTTC
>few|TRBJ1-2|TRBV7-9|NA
CASSALSAGAPGYTF
TGTGCCAGCAGCGCTTTATCGGCTGGGGCCCCTGGCTACACCTTC
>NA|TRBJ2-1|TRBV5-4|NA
CASRAQGSYNEQFF
TGTGCCAGCAGAGCGCAGGGCTCCTACAATGAGCAGTTCTTC
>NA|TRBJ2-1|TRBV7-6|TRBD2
CASSLVVAGGSDEQFF
TGTGCCAGCAGCTTAGTAGTAGCGGGAGGTTCAGATGAGCAGTTCTTC
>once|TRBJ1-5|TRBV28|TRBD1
CASRLQGADQPQHF
TGTGCCAGCAGATTACAGGGGGCTGATCAGCCCCAGCATTTT
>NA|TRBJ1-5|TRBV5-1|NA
CASSLGGVSGNQPQHF
TGCGCCAGCAGCTTGGGCGGCGTTTCGGGCAATCAGCCCCAGCATTTT
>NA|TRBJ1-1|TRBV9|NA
CASSVVEAYEAFF
TGTGCCAGCAGCGTAGTCGAGGCGTATGAAGCTTTCTTT
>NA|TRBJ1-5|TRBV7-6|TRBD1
CASSFYQGAQPQHF
TGTGCCAGCAGCTTCTACCAGGGGGCCCAGCCCCAGCATTTT